These 10 T cell receptor beta chains were sequenced from one sample in a study of metastatic and nonmetastatic thyroid tumors. Every patient was untreated before thyroid surgery. TCRdb re-called the PCR reads with MiXCR. The table shows 60,000 or so clones, with 25% to 35% occurring only once. Input material: blood. These receptors were collected from a female donor with papillary thyroid cancer or a benign thyroid nodule (not recorded which). Some clones in this sample may be carry-over from other donors' samples.

This clone was counted between two and nine times. The chain links TRBV6-1 to TRBJ2-3; D possibly corresponds to TRBD2 (6 bases). The germline CDR1 and CDR2 sequences are MNHNS and SASEGT. Trimming shortened V by 3 bases and J by 6 bases, and 13 bases separated the two germline ends. This CDR3 has 14 residues. The CDR3 DNA follows: TGTGCCAGCAGTGACCCTTTGGGGAGGGATACGCAGTATTTT. Its protein is CASSDPLGRDTQYF.

This clone has a handful of counts. A read error is possible here, since a much larger clone lies one base away. The chain links TRBV4-3 to TRBJ2-1; D is possibly TRBD2 (6 bases). The CDR3 length is 12 residues. Germline V gene lookup returns CDR1 LGHNA and CDR2 YSLEER. The CDR3 spells CVSSQRRDKTFF. As DNA, the CDR3 is TGCGTCAGCAGCCAACGGCGGGATAAGACGTTCTTC.

V gene TRBV6-1 combines with J gene TRBJ2-5; the D gene could be TRBD1 or TRBD2 (5 bases each). Germline V lookup: CDR1 MNHNS, CDR2 SASEGT. The CDR3 extends over 14 amino acids. V shed 5 bases and J shed 2 bases, with 12 bases lying between them. CDR3 bases: TGTGCCAGCAGTTTGCAGGGACCGCAAGAGACCCAGTACTTC. Protein sequence: CASSLQGPQETQYF.

This clone has only a few counts. At one boundary the junction diverges from the germline segment, which might be a read error. The chain uses TRBV6-1 and TRBJ2-2, with TRBD1 matching 7 bases. CDR1 and CDR2 (germline): MNHNS, SASEGT. The CDR3 consists of 16 residues. The CDR3 region is CASSGGTADYTRELFF. CDR3 coding DNA: TGTGCCAGCAGTGGGGGGACAGCAGACTACACCAGGGAGCTGTTTTTT.

The CDR3 region is CASSWWEGSYEQYF. The CDR3 bases are TGTGCCAGCAGCTGGTGGGAAGGATCCTACGAGCAGTACTTC. This rearrangement joins TRBV11-2 to TRBJ2-7, with D unresolved. V dropped 4 bases and J dropped 1 base, with 11 bases sitting between them. Germline V gene data show CDR1 as SGHAT and CDR2 as FQNNGV. This CDR3 is 14 amino acids long.

By sample share, this clone is medium-sized. The V gene is TRBV6-1, the J gene TRBJ2-7, with D perhaps matching TRBD2 (5 bases). CDR3 size: 12 residues. Looked up from germline, CDR1 is MNHNS and CDR2 is SASEGT. V was shortened by 0 bases and J by 6 bases, with 6 bases between the two germline ends. CDR3 coding DNA: TGTGCCAGCAGTGAAGCCGGAGGCGAGCAGTACTTC. It codes for CASSEAGGEQYF.

This chain connects TRBV11-2 to TRBJ2-5; D is ambiguous. Trimming shortened V by 5 bases and J by 1 base, and 8 bases separated the two germline ends. CDR3 length: 13 amino acids. CDR1 SGHAT and CDR2 FQNNGV come from the germline V gene. This CDR3 reads CASSLGIQETQYF. The DNA for the CDR3 is TGTGCCAGCAGCCTGGGGATCCAAGAGACCCAGTACTTC.

The chain links TRBV20-1 to TRBJ2-5; 8 bases match TRBD2. The CDR3 runs 13 residues. The germline gives CDR1 DFQATT, CDR2 SNEGSKA (reference sequence). The trim removed 7 bases at V and 3 bases at J, leaving 7 bases unmatched. The DNA of the CDR3 is TGCAGTGTGGTCCGTAGCGGGAAAGAGACCCAGTACTTC. The encoded protein is CSVVRSGKETQYF.

The V and J genes are TRBV7-3 and TRBJ2-2, with TRBD2 as a possible D gene (5 bases). Trimming cost V 1 base and J 6 bases, with 12 bases left between them. This CDR3 region has 15 residues. Germline CDR1 reads SGHTA; CDR2 reads FQGTGA. The CDR3 sequence: CASSLIGNVAGELFF. In DNA, the CDR3 is TGTGCCAGCAGCTTAATCGGGAACGTCGCCGGGGAGCTGTTTTTT.

V and J are TRBV28 and TRBJ2-1; 10 bases match TRBD1. CDR3 length: 15 residues. J gave up 4 bases and V 4 bases, and 4 bases lay outside the gene matches. Germline CDR1 is MDHEN and CDR2 is SYDVKM. CDR3 bases: TGTGCCAGCAGTTATGGGACAGGGGTTTACAATGAGCAGTTCTTC. This gives the protein CASSYGTGVYNEQFF.